The 28 T cell receptor beta chains below were found in one sample sequenced in a study of cytomegalovirus exposure and HLA in healthy donors. Generated by immunoSEQ multiplex PCR, the TCRdb table keeps only in-frame clones and is missing some. In the table there are some 180,000 clones, around nine tenths of which are singletons. Sequencing was performed on PBMCs. The receptor set was obtained from a man aged 30 to 45 in good health and CMV-seropositive.

The chain has TRBV21-1 and TRBJ2-1; the table calls TRBD1, which could not be checked here. TRBV21-1 represents a pseudogene. The CDR3 length is 17 residues. CDR3 nucleotide sequence: TGTGCCAGCAGCCCACGCCTGACAGGCGTATCCTACAATGAGCAGTTCTTC. It encodes CASSPRLTGVSYNEQFF.

V and J are TRBV4-1 and TRBJ1-1; maybe TRBD1 (6 bases). Trimming removed 4 bases from V and 7 bases from J, with 19 bases in between. Per the germline V gene, CDR1 is MGHRA and CDR2 is YSYEKL. The CDR3 loop spans 15 amino acids. CDR3 amino acids: CASSPPPAGAVEAFF. The CDR3 DNA reads as TGCGCCAGCAGCCCCCCCCCGGCAGGGGCTGTTGAAGCTTTCTTT.

The genes are TRBV6-4 and TRBJ1-2; no firm D call. The CDR3 totals 11 residues. Germline values: CDR1 MRHNA, CDR2 SNTAGT. Trimming shortened V by 3 bases and J by 4 bases, and 3 bases separated the two germline ends. As DNA, the CDR3 is TGTGCCAGCAGTGATAGCTATGGCTACACCTTC. Translation: CASSDSYGYTF.

This chain links TRBV5-4 with TRBJ1-5; the match to TRBD1 covers 8 bases. Unmatched junction bases numbered 4, after V lost 4 bases and J lost 1 base. The CDR3 covers 15 residues. CDR1 is SGHNT, CDR2 YYREEE, per germline (reference sequence). CDR3 coding DNA: TGTGCCAGCAGCCAGCAGGGGGCGAGCAATCAGCCCCAGCATTTT. Residues: CASSQQGASNQPQHF.

V gene TRBV4-2 combines with J gene TRBJ2-5; TRBD2 matches at 11 bases. The CDR3 is 17 amino acids. The germline V gene encodes CDR1 LGHNA and CDR2 YNFKEQ. J was trimmed by 5 bases and V by 2 bases; bases with no gene match: 10. This chain's CDR3 is CASSQKAGLAAGETQYF. In DNA form, the CDR3 reads TGTGCCAGCAGCCAAAAGGCGGGACTAGCGGCCGGGGAGACCCAGTACTTC.

Turning to this clone: In the same sample, other DNA sequences code for this CDR3. The chain employs TRBV20-1 and TRBJ2-1; no firm D call. Germline CDR1 DFQATT, CDR2 SNEGSKA (reference sequence). The CDR3 loop spans 11 amino acids. Deletions cut 6 bases from V and 1 base from J, with 4 bases between. CDR3 loop: CSASSYNEQFF. In DNA, the CDR3 is TGCAGTGCAAGTTCCTACAATGAGCAGTTCTTC.

The chain uses TRBV19 and TRBJ1-5; 9 bases map to TRBD1. The V segment lost 5 bases and the J segment 1 base; nucleotides outside the gene matches: 6. Germline lookup yields CDR1 LNHDA and CDR2 SQIVND (reference sequence). The CDR3 has 16 residues. As DNA, the CDR3 is TGTGCCAGTAGTCTCGGGACAGGGCTAAGCAATCAGCCCCAGCATTTT. Residues: CASSLGTGLSNQPQHF.

J is TRBJ1-2 and V is TRBV6-1, with D perhaps TRBD1 (5 bases). V was trimmed by 5 bases and J by 7 bases, leaving 11 bases between them. In germline, CDR1 is MNHNS, CDR2 SASEGT. The CDR3 has 12 amino acids. The CDR3 DNA reads as TGTGCCAGCAGTCCCGGGGCGGGTGGCTACACCTTC. Its translation is CASSPGAGGYTF.

This chain links TRBV27 with TRBJ2-3; D is unclear. Trimming took 6 bases from V and 0 from J, leaving 10 bases between them. The CDR3 is 14 amino acids. Germline-derived CDR1 and CDR2 are MNHEY and SMNVEV (reference sequence). This CDR3 is CASSPTASTDTQYF. For the CDR3, the DNA is TGTGCCAGCAGCCCGACGGCTAGCACAGATACGCAGTATTTT.

V is TRBV4-1 and J is TRBJ1-2, with unresolved D. The CDR3 has 16 residues. Deletions cut 1 base from V and 6 bases from J, with 18 bases between. Germline CDR1 and CDR2: MGHRA and YSYEKL. The CDR3 protein is CASSQVGRSGFNGYTF. The DNA for the CDR3 is TGCGCCAGCAGCCAAGTGGGCAGAAGCGGTTTCAATGGCTACACCTTC.

CDR3 loop: CASRLSGRSYEQYF. The DNA of the CDR3 is TGTGCCAGCAGACTTAGCGGGAGATCCTACGAGCAGTACTTC. This sequence joins TRBV7-2 and TRBJ2-7; 9 bases agree with TRBD2. The CDR3 totals 14 residues. The V segment lost 6 bases and the J segment 1 base; nucleotides outside the gene matches: 4. Per the germline V gene, CDR1 is SGHTA and CDR2 is FQGNSA. Variable domain in full (rest from reference TRBV7-2 and TRBJ2-7): GAGVSQSPSNKVTEKGKDVELRCDPISGHTALYWYRQSLGQGLEFLIYFQGNSAPDKSGLPSDRFSAERTGGSVSTLTIQRTQQEDSAVYLCASRLSGRSYEQYFGPGTRLTVT.

The gene calls are TRBV4-1 and TRBJ2-7; 7 nucleotides line up with TRBD2. This CDR3 region has 16 residues. Germline CDR1 and CDR2: MGHRA and YSYEKL. Trimming removed 3 bases from V and 1 base from J; junction bases left unmatched: 9. CDR3: CASSHLIAGVSYEQYF. The CDR3 bases are TGCGCCAGCAGCCATCTCATTGCGGGAGTTTCCTACGAGCAGTACTTC.

The chain has TRBV29-1 and TRBJ1-2, with D hard to call. Germline CDR1 and CDR2: SQVTM and ANQGSEA. Trimming left V 3 bases short and J 4 bases short, with 6 bases between. The CDR3 sequence is 11 residues long. The CDR3, as DNA: TGCAGCGTTGATTGGAGCTATGGCTACACCTTC. It is translated as CSVDWSYGYTF.

The CDR3 here is CASSNKGLAGAMGDTQYF. CDR3 in DNA: TGTGCCAGTAGCAACAAAGGACTAGCGGGGGCCATGGGAGATACGCAGTATTTT. This chain links TRBV19 with TRBJ2-3, with TRBD2 matching 13 bases. V was clipped by 6 bases and J by 5 bases; unmatched bases: 14. The germline CDR1 and CDR2 sequences are LNHDA and SQIVND (reference sequence). The CDR3 length is 18 residues.

The chain joins TRBV5-6 to TRBJ2-1; D uncertain. V dropped 1 base and J dropped 1 base, with 3 bases sitting between them. Germline lookup yields CDR1 SGHDT and CDR2 YYEEEE. The CDR3 runs 13 residues. CDR3 residues: CASSLRSYNEQFF. The CDR3 bases are TGTGCCAGCAGCTTGCGATCCTACAATGAGCAGTTCTTC.

The chain couples TRBV13 to TRBJ2-3; TRBD2 is a possible D gene (5 bases). Germline assignment: CDR1 PRHDT and CDR2 FYEKMQ (reference sequence). The CDR3 has 14 residues. Trimming pared 1 base from V and 5 bases from J, leaving 10 bases between. The CDR3 reads CASSLASGIDTQYF. The CDR3 nucleotides read TGTGCCAGCAGCTTAGCCTCCGGGATAGATACGCAGTATTTT.

The chain recombines TRBV7-3 with TRBJ2-7; 7 nucleotides agree with TRBD1. The J segment lost 5 bases and the V segment lost 5 bases, leaving 6 bases of the junction unmatched. CDR3 length equals 13 residues. Per germline, CDR1 SGHTA and CDR2 FQGTGA. The CDR3 nucleotides are TGTGCCAGCAGCACCATGGGACAGAACGAGCAGTACTTC. Its translation: CASSTMGQNEQYF.

The V and J genes are TRBV9 and TRBJ2-3; 8 bases agree with TRBD2. This CDR3 region has 17 residues. V shed 4 bases, J shed 2 bases, and the junction held 12 bases outside the gene matches. The germline CDR1 and CDR2 sequences are SGDLS and YYNGEE. The CDR3 sequence is CASSPRVAGTYTDTQYF. DNA for the CDR3: TGTGCCAGCAGCCCCCGGGTAGCGGGGACTTACACAGATACGCAGTATTTT.

V is TRBV6-5 and J is TRBJ2-2; D is perhaps TRBD2 (5 bases). This CDR3 comprises 14 residues. The germline V and J ends were trimmed by 8 bases and 8 bases, with 18 bases remaining between them. Germline lookup yields CDR1 MNHEY and CDR2 SVGAGI. The CDR3 protein is CASSRTVVSGELFF. The CDR3 DNA sequence: TGTGCCAGCTCTAGGACTGTCGTTTCTGGGGAGCTGTTTTTT.

The genes are TRBV7-6 and TRBJ2-5; no clear D gene. The germline CDR1 and CDR2 sequences are SGHVS and FNYEAQ. Between the trimmed V and J ends, which lost 4 bases and 7 bases, there was a span of 7 bases. The CDR3 extends over 11 amino acids. The CDR3 nucleotides are TGTGCCAGCAGCTCTCTTGGGACCCAGTACTTC. This translates into CASSSLGTQYF.

On this clone itself: One end of the junction fails to match germline, which may point to a read error. The V and J genes are TRBV5-1 and TRBJ1-2, with TRBD1 matching 8 bases. The CDR3 extends over 15 amino acids. Germline V gives CDR1 SGHRS, CDR2 YFSETQ. The CDR3 region has the DNA TGCGCCAGCACCTTGGCAGGGGGCGGAGGCTATGGCTACACCTTC. It encodes CASTLAGGGGYGYTF.

This clone appeared a few times. The chain recombines TRBV5-4 with TRBJ1-2; D unresolved. Between the trimmed V and J ends, which lost 2 bases and 7 bases, there was a span of 12 bases. From germline, CDR1 is SGHNT and CDR2 YYREEE (reference sequence). This CDR3 is 13 amino acids long. This CDR3 reads CASSFFQITGYTF. The DNA for the CDR3 is TGTGCCAGCAGCTTTTTCCAGATAACTGGCTACACCTTC.

This chain links TRBV4-1 with TRBJ1-2; D is unresolved. The length of the CDR3 is 15 residues. Trimming took 4 bases from V and 5 from J, leaving 17 bases between them. Germline lookup yields CDR1 MGHRA and CDR2 YSYEKL. The CDR3 sequence: CASSPSSGAGYGYTF. As DNA, the CDR3 is TGCGCCAGCAGCCCAAGTAGCGGTGCGGGGTATGGCTACACCTTC.

This clone was seen a handful of times. The genes are TRBV2 and TRBJ2-7; TRBD2 agrees at 13 bases. The V gene's germline CDR1 is SNHLY and CDR2 FYNNEI. V shed 9 bases and J 5 bases; nucleotides not matched to a gene: 4. The CDR3 extends over 13 amino acids. The CDR3 DNA follows: TGTGCCAGTTCCGGGACTAGCGGGGACGAGCAGTACTTC. It encodes CASSGTSGDEQYF.

The chain couples TRBV28 to TRBJ2-1; 15 bases match TRBD2. This CDR3 comprises 15 residues. CDR1 and CDR2 (germline): MDHEN, SYDVKM. The V gene end was trimmed by 6 bases and the J gene end by 8 bases; junction bases not matched to a gene: 5. CDR3 bases: TGTGCCAGCAGCCCCGGACTAGCGGGAGGGGATGAGCAGTTCTTC. It codes for CASSPGLAGGDEQFF.

The chain couples TRBV19 to TRBJ1-6; D is uncertain. The germline V gene encodes CDR1 LNHDA and CDR2 SQIVND (reference sequence). V lost 4 bases and J lost 4, with 8 bases in between. The CDR3 runs 14 residues. The CDR3 DNA is TGTGCCAGTAGTACCGAACCTTATAATTCACCCCTCCACTTT. It specifies CASSTEPYNSPLHF.

In regard to this clone: A junction boundary mismatches the germline segment, possibly from a read error. The CDR3 DNA sequence: TGTGCCACCAGCAGAGTCGCCGGAACTAGCGTTTTCTTC. Protein sequence: CATSRVAGTSVFF. The chain couples TRBV15 to TRBJ2-7, with 7 bases that match TRBD2. CDR1 is LNHNV, CDR2 YYDKDF, per germline (reference sequence). This CDR3 region has 13 residues.

The V and J genes are TRBV5-1 and TRBJ1-2; D not resolved. The ends were cut back, 1 base at V and 3 bases at J, with 7 bases in the middle. Germline V CDR1 and CDR2: SGHRS, YFSETQ. The CDR3 contains 13 residues. The CDR3 spells CASSLNGDYGYTF. CDR3 in DNA: TGCGCCAGCAGCTTGAATGGGGACTATGGCTACACCTTC.